This T cell receptor (beta chain) originates from a study of blood T cells in healthy people across ages (dated by TCRdb to between 2014 and 2017). In the study overall: In model experiments, template switching captured roughly one uniquely barcoded TCR beta cDNA molecule for every two T cells. Using deep sequencing normalized with unique cDNA molecular identifiers, the study measured how TCR beta repertoire diversity changes with age. Donors were grouped into four age groups: young (average roughly 15 years), middle-aged (39), aged (around 60) and long-lived (approximately 78). To avoid experimental bias, donors of different ages were spread randomly across the sequencing lanes. For two donors (one aged 18 to 29 and one aged 80 or older), the study analyzed two additional independent replicas of 1 million unique cDNA reads from the same blood draw. Overall study outcomes, separate from this receptor: Compared with the aged group, the long-lived group had more naive CD4+ T cells, fewer expanded clones and increased TCR diversity, suggesting age selection. Observed TCR beta diversity per million T cells fell roughly linearly with age, and a significant reduction was already apparent by age around 40. Total diversity estimates from one million sequenced T cells were considered lower bounds and underestimates. Because the CMV infection status of the donors was unknown, age-related changes in expanded clonotypes may potentially have been confounded. Since profiling was done on bulk unsorted PBMCs, naive and antigen-experienced compartments could not be conclusively compared. Observed TCR beta diversity correlated strongly with the percentage of naive T cells measured by flow cytometry.

At the junction V is shortened by 2 bases and J by 9 bases, with 10 bases in between. The CDR3, from cysteine to phenylalanine, totals 12 residues. Just CDR3 DNA is preserved here, 36 bases in frame from base 1. CDR1 and CDR2 were assigned from the germline V gene as LGHNA and YSLEER. The donors were around 39 Caucasian individuals from Russia, aged roughly 6 to 90 years, who were systemically healthy. Approximately 9 milliliters of peripheral blood were collected from each donor into EDTA-treated Vacutainer tubes. PBMCs were isolated by Ficoll-Paque density-gradient centrifugation, with at least 7 million obtained per sample. Trizol reagent was used to extract total RNA from PBMCs, with at least 6 micrograms per sample. Naive CD45RAhigh/CD27high T cell percentages were measured by flow cytometry on a PBMC aliquot from every donor. Preparation of the library involved 5' RACE. Sequencing was carried out with an Illumina HiSeq 2500. A second PCR of 7 to 11 cycles was run with a J-beta primer mix and a sample-barcoded 5' primer. A unique molecular identifier was introduced onto each TCR beta cDNA molecule by a template-switch 5' adaptor carrying 12 random nucleotides. Each sample yielded at least 3 million CDR3-containing paired-end reads. First-strand cDNA synthesis was performed from all RNA using the Mint cDNA synthesis kit, with priming by a TRBC-specific oligonucleotide. After uracil-DNA glycosylase treatment, a first 18-cycle PCR used universal primers M1SS and BC2_uni_R on all cDNA. In the source study's methods: For normalization, 1 million high-quality reads, each with a distinct molecular identifier, were randomly selected from each sample. Reads sharing molecular identifiers were discarded rather than binned into consensus sequences. MiTCR, run with a Q25 quality threshold and the strictest error-elimination algorithm, handled CDR3 identification, clonotype clustering and error correction. Lower-bound total TCR beta diversity was estimated with a nonparametric unseen species model using Euler transformation. TCRdb handled the public reads itself, with Q25 trimming in fastp and clone calling in MiXCR, and kept productive beta chains. Identical CDR3 proteins give one entry, which carries the most common genes and DNA. Clone size and V and J calls follow TCRdb, not the original study. The sample table lists roughly 700,000 distinct CDR3 sequences, approximately 49% of them with a count of one. The ten largest clones represent around 32% of the sample.

The sample holds a few counts of this clonotype. Its antigen has not been determined. Base quality data are lacking; no much larger clone is found one base away. The chain couples TRBV4-3 to TRBJ1-1, and possibly TRBD1, on 5 matching bases. Sequencing used blood. This clonotype originated in a woman in her fifties or sixties in good health. The sequenced DNA is TGCGCCAGCAGCCAAACCGGGACCCAAGCTTTCTTT. Its protein reads: CASSQTGTQAFF.